The clone carrying this T cell receptor beta chain was detected a few times. The data originate from a study of beta chain features in type 1 diabetes. Study-wide context: Comparable age, gender and cell yields were observed in patients relative to healthy donors.

The germline V and J ends were trimmed by 4 bases and 3 bases, with 15 bases remaining between them. Germline lookup yields CDR1 SGHAT and CDR2 FQNNGV. This CDR3 has 15 residues. Sequenced material consisted of expressed TCRB transcripts (all of the isolated RNA was reverse transcribed). Sequencing was performed with immunoSEQ multiplex PCR; in TCRdb, only in-frame clones are kept and a portion is missing. The table records some 270,000 clones, around 7.3% of them present only once. The clonotype comes from a woman aged 18-29 years in good health. The sequencing sample was made of central memory CD4+ T cells from blood. The rearrangement uses TRBV11-2 and TRBJ1-1, with D possibly TRBD1 on 6 matching bases. This CDR3 is CASSSRRGGDTEAFF. The CDR3 DNA follows: TGTGCCAGCAGCTCGCGAAGGGGGGGAGACACTGAAGCTTTCTTT.